This T cell receptor (beta chain) emerged from a study of brain T cells in children with intractable seizures. Whole-study findings and limits: Pre- and post-surgery blood differed in depth, so pre-surgery absences may be undersampling.

Documented time point: blood from clinic visit 5 months post-surgery; TSC patient then seizure free. Sequencing was limited to surgery cases with top T cell transcript signatures in brain tissue. Patients received at least one anti-epileptic drug before surgery. The table came from immunoSEQ multiplex PCR; TCRdb's copy has only in-frame clones and leaves some out. The table records about 320,000 clones, over 90% of them present only once. V shed 3 bases and J 5 bases; nucleotides not matched to a gene: 12. This CDR3 region has 16 residues. Germline assignment: CDR1 DFQATT and CDR2 SNEGSKA (reference sequence). As to this clone: The antigen remains unidentified.

The receptor was derived from a boy younger than two with tuberous sclerosis and intractable seizures. Sequenced material: peripheral blood, taken more than 4 months after surgery. V and J are TRBV20-1 and TRBJ2-1; TRBD2 agrees at 8 bases. This CDR3 is CSASGVAGGQHNEQFF. The CDR3 DNA reads as TGCAGTGCTAGTGGAGTGGCGGGAGGTCAACACAATGAGCAGTTCTTC.